This T cell receptor beta chain was captured in a study of T cells expressing NK-cell markers. The study's findings and limits: In a group of five to seven donors, dominant NKG2C+ clonotypes represented 1.0-7.0% of CD8+ T cells.

The germline CDR1 and CDR2 sequences are MNHEY and SVGEGT. CDR3 size: 12 residues. From its re-call of the 5' RACE reads, TCRdb lists each CDR3 protein once, without DNA. The specimen's table records some 150,000 distinct CDR3 sequences. Of note for this clonotype: The antigen is undetermined.

The sequenced material came from blood T cells: a sorted CD56 or NKG2C T cell subset, CD4+ or CD8+ T cells, or bulk PBMC T cells (not recorded which). This TCR was sampled from a woman aged 50 to 60 in good health. The chain couples TRBV6-2 or TRBV6-3 to TRBJ2-3; as DNA is missing, the TRBD2 call by TCRdb cannot be tested. CDR3 amino acids: CASRHSGDTQYF.